These 31 T cell receptor beta chains were all obtained from the same sample, sequenced in a study of Ad26.COV2.S vaccination and SARS-CoV-2 variants. Clones were sequenced by immunoSEQ multiplex PCR, and TCRdb holds only the in-frame ones, with some missing. The table has roughly 300,000 clones, about 85% seen once. The treatment denotes: over 15 received Ad26.COV2.S at low or high dose, single or two shots; several received placebo; per-sample allocation not given. The samples date from day 63 after the first vaccine or placebo injection. The sequenced sample was peripheral blood, obtained in a trial of Ad26.COV2.S vaccine versus placebo. All receptors derive from a person between 18 and 65 years old who received the Ad26.COV2.S COVID-19 vaccine or a placebo.

This clone has a handful of counts. This chain uses TRBV7-3 with TRBJ2-7, with D possibly TRBD1 on 6 matching bases. V gave up 4 bases and J gave up 2 bases, with 12 bases separating them. The CDR3 consists of 14 residues. Germline V gives CDR1 SGHTA, CDR2 FQGTGA. CDR3 nucleotide sequence: TGTGCCAGCAGCTCAGGGGCAGGCCCCTACGAGCAGTACTTC. This sequence encodes CASSSGAGPYEQYF.

CDR3 sequence: CASSLTPGVTEAFF. CDR3 nucleotide sequence: TGCGCCAGCAGCTTAACCCCAGGGGTTACTGAAGCTTTCTTT. The chain carries TRBV5-1 and TRBJ1-1, with a tentative D call TRBD1 (6 bases). V lost 2 bases, J lost 5 bases, and 13 bases lay in between. Germline assignment: CDR1 SGHRS and CDR2 YFSETQ. The CDR3 sequence is 14 residues long. Together with reference TRBV5-1 and TRBJ1-1, the CDR3 gives the full variable domain: KAGVTQTPRYLIKTRGQQVTLSCSPISGHRSVSWYQQTPGQGLQFLFEYFSETQRNKGNFPGRFSGRQFSNSRSEMNVSTLELGDSALYLCASSLTPGVTEAFFGQGTRLTVV.

The chain is built from TRBV11-1 and TRBJ2-7, with 7 positions matching TRBD1. The CDR3 is 14 residues long. Germline V gives CDR1 SGHAT, CDR2 FQDESV (reference sequence). V lost 5 bases and J lost 11; bases outside the gene matches: 15. CDR3: CASSASTRTGEKYF. CDR3 in DNA: TGTGCCAGCAGCGCATCAACCCGGACAGGAGAAAAGTACTTC.

The chain employs TRBV7-2 and TRBJ2-5; 7 bases map to TRBD2. This CDR3 is 15 amino acids long. Germline V lookup: CDR1 SGHTA, CDR2 FQGNSA. Trimming took 3 bases from V and 1 from J; bases not matched to a gene: 5. This CDR3 is CASSLGGESQETQYF. DNA of the CDR3: TGTGCCAGCAGCTTGGGGGGGGAGTCCCAAGAGACCCAGTACTTC.

The chain carries TRBV5-4 and TRBJ1-2; unclear D gene. Trimming removed 0 bases from V and 6 bases from J, with 6 bases in between. The CDR3 is 12 residues long. The V gene's germline CDR1 is SGHNT and CDR2 YYREEE (reference sequence). The CDR3 reads CASSLDTDGYTF. As DNA, the CDR3 is TGTGCCAGCAGCTTGGATACTGATGGCTACACCTTC.

The V and J genes are TRBV27 and TRBJ2-1, with D uncertain. With 8 bases removed from V and 0 bases from J, the gap between germline ends came to 5 bases. The CDR3 loop spans 12 amino acids. Per the germline V gene, CDR1 is MNHEY and CDR2 is SMNVEV (reference sequence). CDR3 coding DNA: TGTGCCAGCTCGGCCTCCTACAATGAGCAGTTCTTC. Translating it yields CASSASYNEQFF.

This chain uses TRBV11-2 with TRBJ2-5; D call uncertain. The CDR3 is made up of 15 amino acids. Trimming took off 8 bases at V and 5 bases at J, with 21 bases between the two ends. From germline, CDR1 is SGHAT and CDR2 FQNNGV. In DNA, the CDR3 is TGTGCCAGCGCTCTCCGCGGCGTGAGTGAGGAGACCCAGTACTTC. It codes for CASALRGVSEETQYF.

The V call is TRBV28, the J call TRBJ1-1; D perhaps matches TRBD1 (5 bases). Trimming left V 1 base short and J 8 bases short, with 17 bases between. There are 15 residues in the CDR3. Per the germline V gene, CDR1 is MDHEN and CDR2 is SYDVKM. CDR3 residues: CASSLFGAGFEEAFF. CDR3 coding DNA: TGTGCCAGCAGTTTATTCGGGGCTGGGTTTGAGGAAGCTTTCTTT.

The chain combines TRBV5-1 with TRBJ2-7, with unresolved D. Germline-derived CDR1 and CDR2 are SGHRS and YFSETQ. CDR3 length: 13 residues. The ends were cut back, 3 bases at V and 4 bases at J, with 11 bases in the middle. CDR3 protein: CASSSYEIYEQYF. CDR3 DNA sequence: TGCGCCAGCAGCTCTTACGAAATTTACGAGCAGTACTTC.

The V and J genes are TRBV19 and TRBJ2-2; a weak D match, TRBD2 (6 bases). The germline CDR1 and CDR2 sequences are LNHDA and SQIVND (reference sequence). Between the trimmed V and J ends, which lost 3 bases and 2 bases, there was a span of 7 bases. CDR3 length equals 14 residues. CDR3 DNA sequence: TGTGCCAGTAGTATGGAGGGAAACACCGGGGAGCTGTTTTTT. As protein: CASSMEGNTGELFF.

The gene calls are TRBV5-5 and TRBJ2-5; perhaps TRBD1 as D (6 bases). The CDR3 has 14 residues. V was clipped by 6 bases and J by 5 bases, with 17 bases between them. Germline V gene lookup returns CDR1 SGHKS and CDR2 YYEKEE (reference sequence). In nucleotides, the CDR3 is TGTGCCAGCACCATTGGGGGCTATGGGGAGACCCAGTACTTC. Translation gives CASTIGGYGETQYF.

The gene calls are TRBV25-1 and TRBJ2-2; D might be TRBD2 (5 bases). The CDR3 is made up of 15 amino acids. Per germline, CDR1 MGHDK and CDR2 SYGVNS. V was clipped by 2 bases and J by 0 bases, with 7 bases between them. CDR3 loop: CASSEGAANTGELFF. The CDR3 DNA reads as TGTGCCAGCAGTGAAGGAGCGGCGAACACCGGGGAGCTGTTTTTT.

The chain joins TRBV19 to TRBJ2-3; 7 bases fit TRBD1. The CDR3 has 16 amino acids. In germline, CDR1 is LNHDA, CDR2 SQIVND (reference sequence). V shed 4 bases and J 1 base; nucleotides not matched to a gene: 8. The CDR3 spells CASSTETGAGTDTQYF. The CDR3, as DNA: TGTGCCAGTAGTACCGAAACAGGGGCAGGCACAGATACGCAGTATTTT.

This clone was detected only once. The chain has TRBV29-1 and TRBJ1-2; tentatively, D is TRBD1 (6 bases). The CDR3 is made up of 15 amino acids. The germline V gene has CDR1 SQVTM and CDR2 ANQGSEA. Trimming stripped 6 bases from V and 6 bases from J, with 23 bases between. CDR3 coding DNA: TGCAGCGTCCCAACTGGAGGGGGGCTGAGGAATGGCTACACCTTC. Protein product: CSVPTGGGLRNGYTF.

The gene calls are TRBV19 and TRBJ2-7; TRBD2 aligns across 7 bases. The CDR3 consists of 13 residues. After removal of 5 bases from V and 3 bases from J, the junction contained 4 bases not matched to a gene. Germline loops: CDR1 LNHDA, CDR2 SQIVND (reference sequence). The CDR3 here is CASSSSGFYEQYF. For the CDR3, the DNA is TGTGCCAGTAGTTCTAGCGGCTTCTACGAGCAGTACTTC.

The V gene is TRBV6-5, the J gene TRBJ2-2, with 7 bases aligning to TRBD1. CDR1 is MNHEY, CDR2 SVGAGI, per germline. This CDR3 has 14 residues. V was pared by 6 bases and J by 6 bases, with 7 bases of the junction left unmatched. CDR3 protein: CASSSNRGAGELFF. CDR3 DNA: TGTGCCAGCAGCTCCAACAGGGGTGCCGGGGAGCTGTTTTTT.

This chain connects TRBV3-1 (or the pseudogene TRBV3-2) to TRBJ2-7; D gene unclear. V gave up 0 bases and J gave up 2 bases, with 11 bases separating them. Germline CDR1 LGHDT, CDR2 YNNKEL (reference sequence). The CDR3 is 15 residues long. CDR3 nucleotides: TGTGCCAGCAGCCAAGATTTCTCAGAGGCCTACGAGCAGTACTTC. It codes for CASSQDFSEAYEQYF.

V and J are TRBV11-2 and TRBJ2-2; TRBD1 matches at 7 bases. V lost 0 bases, J lost 12 bases, and 13 bases stayed unmatched. The CDR3 is made up of 16 amino acids. Germline values: CDR1 SGHAT, CDR2 FQNNGV. The CDR3 is CASSLEGDRPGTQLFF. In nucleotides, the CDR3 is TGTGCCAGCAGCTTAGAGGGGGACAGACCCGGCACCCAGCTGTTTTTT.

V gene TRBV4-1 combines with J gene TRBJ2-1; 8 bases map to TRBD2. Germline V lookup: CDR1 MGHRA, CDR2 YSYEKL. With 0 bases clipped from V and 12 bases from J, the junction kept 13 bases outside the gene matches. This CDR3 has 16 residues. The CDR3 is CASSQDPGLATLAQFF. In DNA form, the CDR3 reads TGCGCCAGCAGCCAAGATCCTGGACTAGCAACTTTAGCGCAGTTCTTC.

This clone was counted a single time. This rearrangement joins TRBV19 to TRBJ1-1; TRBD1 might be the D (5 bases). Deletions cut 0 bases from V and 4 bases from J, with 12 bases between. The CDR3 length is 15 residues. Looked up from germline, CDR1 is LNHDA and CDR2 is SQIVND (reference sequence). The CDR3 region is CASSIDAGLGTEAFF. For the CDR3, the DNA is TGTGCCAGTAGTATAGATGCAGGGTTGGGCACTGAAGCTTTCTTT.

As concerns this clone: The identical CDR3 is also encoded by other nucleotide sequences in the sample. This chain uses TRBV5-1 with TRBJ2-2; D may be TRBD1 or TRBD2 (5 bases each). The V gene's germline CDR1 is SGHRS and CDR2 YFSETQ. V was clipped by 0 bases and J by 4 bases, with 7 bases between them. This CDR3 comprises 14 residues. The CDR3 nucleotides are TGCGCCAGCAGCTTGGACGGGGCCACCGGGGAGCTGTTTTTT. Protein: CASSLDGATGELFF.

J is TRBJ1-3 and V is TRBV4-1; D uncertain. V dropped 1 base and J dropped 2 bases, with 12 bases sitting between them. Germline V gene lookup returns CDR1 MGHRA and CDR2 YSYEKL. This CDR3 has 16 amino acids. The CDR3 region is CASSQGRGRTGNTIYF. The DNA for the CDR3 is TGCGCCAGCAGCCAAGGAAGAGGGAGGACTGGAAACACCATATATTTT.

The rearrangement links TRBV6-6 to TRBJ1-6; D gene uncertain. Trimming left V 7 bases short and J 5 bases short, with 12 bases between. Germline loops: CDR1 MNHNY, CDR2 SVGAGI (reference sequence). The CDR3 runs to 14 residues. The DNA of the CDR3 is TGTGCCAGCATCCCCGACTCAAATAATTCACCCCTCCACTTT. It codes for CASIPDSNNSPLHF.

The chain links TRBV7-2 to TRBJ1-1, with no clear D. Germline lookup yields CDR1 SGHTA and CDR2 FQGNSA. The CDR3 length is 14 residues. V was clipped by 1 base and J by 2 bases, with 8 bases between them. CDR3 region: CASSLGSINTEAFF. CDR3 DNA sequence: TGTGCCAGCAGCTTAGGATCGATCAACACTGAAGCTTTCTTT.

The V and J genes are TRBV28 and TRBJ1-2; D not resolved. The CDR3 contains 12 residues. V gave up 3 bases and J gave up 4 bases, with 6 bases separating them. In germline, CDR1 is MDHEN, CDR2 SYDVKM. The CDR3 DNA reads TGTGCCAGCAGTTTTCGGGCCTATGGCTACACCTTC. This encodes CASSFRAYGYTF.

The chain carries TRBV12-5 and TRBJ1-2; D ambiguous. The V gene's germline CDR1 is LGHNT and CDR2 FRNRAP. CDR3 length equals 13 residues. Trimming took off 3 bases at V and 4 bases at J, with 9 bases between the two ends. CDR3 loop: CASGLNRVYGYTF. The CDR3 DNA reads TGTGCTAGTGGTTTAAACAGAGTCTATGGCTACACCTTC. The full variable domain, completed using reference TRBV12-5 and TRBJ1-2, is DARVTQTPRHKVTEMGQEVTMRCQPILGHNTVFWYRQTMMQGLELLAYFRNRAPLDDSGMPKDRFSAEMPDATLATLKIQPSEPRDSAVYFCASGLNRVYGYTFGSGTRLTVV.

This chain uses TRBV27 with TRBJ2-4; 7 nucleotides line up with TRBD1. Germline CDR1 is MNHEY and CDR2 is SMNVEV (reference sequence). V lost 5 bases, J lost 7 bases, and 11 bases stayed unmatched. There are 15 residues in the CDR3. The CDR3 nucleotides read TGTGCCAGCAGTCTCGCGAGACAGGGAGACAACATTCAGTACTTC. Protein product: CASSLARQGDNIQYF.

The rearrangement joins TRBV2 to TRBJ1-1; 12 nucleotides align to TRBD1. CDR1 and CDR2 from the germline V gene are SNHLY and FYNNEI. The CDR3 is 16 residues long. Losses at the gene ends were 8 bases for V and 4 bases for J; bases not matched to a gene: 11. This chain's CDR3 is CASELGTGGGGTEAFF. The CDR3 coding sequence is TGTGCCAGCGAGCTGGGGACAGGGGGCGGGGGCACTGAAGCTTTCTTT. Full variable domain (rest looked up from reference TRBV2 and TRBJ1-1): EPEVTQTPSHQVTQMGQEVILRCVPISNHLYFYWYRQILGQKVEFLVSFYNNEISEKSEIFDDQFSVERPDGSNFTLKIRSTKLEDSAMYFCASELGTGGGGTEAFFGQGTRLTVV.

A single count supports this clone. CDR3 region: CASSESGTANGYTF. Here the CDR3 DNA reads TGTGCCAGCAGTGAATCGGGTACCGCTAATGGCTACACCTTC. The chain is built from TRBV25-1 and TRBJ1-2, with no clear D. Between the trimmed V and J ends, which lost 1 base and 6 bases, there was a span of 12 bases. The CDR3 length is 14 residues. The germline V gene encodes CDR1 MGHDK and CDR2 SYGVNS.

The V gene is TRBV7-3, the J gene TRBJ2-3, with TRBD2 matching 7 bases. J gave up 0 bases and V 6 bases, and 9 bases lay outside the gene matches. Germline V CDR1 and CDR2: SGHTA, FQGTGA. There are 16 residues in the CDR3. Here the CDR3 DNA reads TGTGCCAGCAGAAGGCAAAGCGGGATAAGCACAGATACGCAGTATTTT. Protein: CASRRQSGISTDTQYF.

The chain couples TRBV6-5 to TRBJ1-6, with D perhaps matching TRBD1 (5 bases). The germline CDR1 and CDR2 sequences are MNHEY and SVGAGI. V lost 0 bases, J lost 6 bases, and 6 bases lay in between. This CDR3 has 14 residues. The CDR3 DNA sequence: TGTGCCAGCAGTTACTCCGGGGGTAATTCACCCCTCCACTTT. It encodes CASSYSGGNSPLHF.